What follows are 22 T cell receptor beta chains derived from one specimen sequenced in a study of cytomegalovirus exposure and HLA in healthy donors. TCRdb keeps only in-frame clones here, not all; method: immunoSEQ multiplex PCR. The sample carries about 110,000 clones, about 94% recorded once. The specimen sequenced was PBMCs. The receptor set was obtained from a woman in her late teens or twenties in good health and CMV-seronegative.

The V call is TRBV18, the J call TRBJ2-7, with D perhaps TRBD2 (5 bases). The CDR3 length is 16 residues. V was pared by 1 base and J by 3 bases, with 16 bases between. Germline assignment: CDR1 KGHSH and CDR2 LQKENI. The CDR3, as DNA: TGTGCCAGCTCACCACTTGAGGCGGGCTCGGTCTACGAGCAGTACTTC. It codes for CASSPLEAGSVYEQYF.

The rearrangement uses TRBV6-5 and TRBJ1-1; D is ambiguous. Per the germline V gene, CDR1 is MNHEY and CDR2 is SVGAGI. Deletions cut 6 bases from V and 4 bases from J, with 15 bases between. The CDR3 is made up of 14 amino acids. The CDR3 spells CASSPRVPFTEAFF. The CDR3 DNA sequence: TGTGCCAGCAGCCCGCGAGTCCCGTTCACTGAAGCTTTCTTT.

The CDR3: CASEDRRNTGELFF. The CDR3, as DNA: TGTGCCAGCGAGGACAGGAGAAACACCGGGGAGCTGTTTTTT. The V gene is TRBV25-1, the J gene TRBJ2-2, with 7 bases matching TRBD1. With V trimmed by 8 bases and J by 2 bases, 5 bases remained unmatched. This CDR3 is built from 14 residues. The germline CDR1 and CDR2 sequences are MGHDK and SYGVNS.

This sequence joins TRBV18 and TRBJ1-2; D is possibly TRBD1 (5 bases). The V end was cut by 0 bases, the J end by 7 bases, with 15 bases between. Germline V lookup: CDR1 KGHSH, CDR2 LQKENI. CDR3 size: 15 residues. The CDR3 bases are TGTGCCAGCTCACCACCTAGTAGGGCCCAGGGTGGCTACACCTTC. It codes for CASSPPSRAQGGYTF.

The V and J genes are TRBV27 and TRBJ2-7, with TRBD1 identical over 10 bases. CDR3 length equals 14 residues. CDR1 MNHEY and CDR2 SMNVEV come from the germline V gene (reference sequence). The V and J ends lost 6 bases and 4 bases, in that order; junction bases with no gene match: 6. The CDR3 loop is CASRRPGQGYEQYF. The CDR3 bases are TGTGCCAGCAGGCGTCCGGGACAGGGGTACGAGCAGTACTTC.

The CDR3, as DNA: TGTGCCAGCAGTCCCGGGGGGGCCTCCTACGAGCAGTACTTC. Its translation: CASSPGGASYEQYF. The chain carries TRBV28 and TRBJ2-7; TRBD2 agrees at 8 bases. Trimming cost V 5 bases and J 0 bases; bases outside gene matches: 3. Germline CDR1 and CDR2: MDHEN and SYDVKM. CDR3 size: 14 residues.

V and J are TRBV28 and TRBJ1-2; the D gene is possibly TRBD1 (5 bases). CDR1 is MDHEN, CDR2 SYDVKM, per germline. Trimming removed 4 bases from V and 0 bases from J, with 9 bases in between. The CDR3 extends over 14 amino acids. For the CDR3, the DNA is TGTGCCAGCAGTTGGACAAAAACTAACTATGGCTACACCTTC. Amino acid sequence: CASSWTKTNYGYTF.

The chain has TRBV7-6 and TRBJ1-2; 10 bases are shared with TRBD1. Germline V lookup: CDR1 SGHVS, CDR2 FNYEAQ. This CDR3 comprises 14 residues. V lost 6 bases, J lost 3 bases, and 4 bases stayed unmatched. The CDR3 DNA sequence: TGTGCCAGCAGGAGGACAGGGGGGGACTATGGCTACACCTTC. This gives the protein CASRRTGGDYGYTF.

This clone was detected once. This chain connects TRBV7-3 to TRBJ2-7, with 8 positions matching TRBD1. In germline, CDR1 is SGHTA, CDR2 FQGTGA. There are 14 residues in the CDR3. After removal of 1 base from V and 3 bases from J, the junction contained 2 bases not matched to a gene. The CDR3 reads CASSLSGQGYEQYF. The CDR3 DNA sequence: TGTGCCAGCAGCTTAAGCGGACAGGGCTACGAGCAGTACTTC.

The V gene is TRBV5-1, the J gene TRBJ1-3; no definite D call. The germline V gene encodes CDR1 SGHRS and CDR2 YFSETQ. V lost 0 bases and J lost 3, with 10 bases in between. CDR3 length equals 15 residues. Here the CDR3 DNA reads TGCGCCAGCAGCTTGGGAGGGATCGATGGAAACACCATATATTTT. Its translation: CASSLGGIDGNTIYF.

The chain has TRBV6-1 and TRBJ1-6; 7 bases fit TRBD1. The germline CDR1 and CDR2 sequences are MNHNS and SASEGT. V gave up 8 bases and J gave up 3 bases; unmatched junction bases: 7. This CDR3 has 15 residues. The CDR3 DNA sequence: TGTGCCAGCCTGTACGGGACAGACTATAATTCACCCCTCCACTTT. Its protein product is CASLYGTDYNSPLHF.

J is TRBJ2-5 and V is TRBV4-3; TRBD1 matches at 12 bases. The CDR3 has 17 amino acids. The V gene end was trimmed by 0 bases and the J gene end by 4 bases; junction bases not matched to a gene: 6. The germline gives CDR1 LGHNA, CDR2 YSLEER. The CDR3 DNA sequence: TGCGCCAGCAGCCAAGAGCCTCCGGGACAGGGGGCAGAGACCCAGTACTTC. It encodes CASSQEPPGQGAETQYF.

CDR3 coding DNA: TGTGCCAGCAGCCAAGATAGCAAGCGCAGAAACAATGAGCAGTTCTTC. Translated, it gives CASSQDSKRRNNEQFF. The chain links TRBV14 to TRBJ2-1; no clear D. The ends were cut back, 0 bases at V and 5 bases at J, with 14 bases in the middle. Germline V gene lookup returns CDR1 SGHDN and CDR2 FVKESK. The CDR3 contains 16 residues. Together with reference TRBV14 and TRBJ2-1, the CDR3 gives the full variable domain: EAGVTQFPSHSVIEKGQTVTLRCDPISGHDNLYWYRRVMGKEIKFLLHFVKESKQDESGMPNNRFLAERTGGTYSTLKVQPAELEDSGVYFCASSQDSKRRNNEQFFGPGTRLTVL.

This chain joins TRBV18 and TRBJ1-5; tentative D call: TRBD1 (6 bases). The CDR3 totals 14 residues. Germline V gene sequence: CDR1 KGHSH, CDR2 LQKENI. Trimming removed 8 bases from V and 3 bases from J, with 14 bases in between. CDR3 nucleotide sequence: TGTGCCAGCGGCCAACAGGGTATCAATCAGCCCCAGCATTTT. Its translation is CASGQQGINQPQHF. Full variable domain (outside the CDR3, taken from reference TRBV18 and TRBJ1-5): NAGVMQNPRHLVRRRGQEARLRCSPMKGHSHVYWYRQLPEEGLKFMVYLQKENIIDESGMPKERFSAEFPKEGPSILRIQQVVRGDSAAYFCASGQQGINQPQHFGDGTRLSIL.

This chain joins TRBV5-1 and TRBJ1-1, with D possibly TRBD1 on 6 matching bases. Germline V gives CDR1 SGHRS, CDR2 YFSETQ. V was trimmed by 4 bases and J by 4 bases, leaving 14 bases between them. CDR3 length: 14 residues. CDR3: CASSTGQPTTEAFF. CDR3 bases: TGCGCCAGCAGCACGGGACAACCGACCACTGAAGCTTTCTTT.

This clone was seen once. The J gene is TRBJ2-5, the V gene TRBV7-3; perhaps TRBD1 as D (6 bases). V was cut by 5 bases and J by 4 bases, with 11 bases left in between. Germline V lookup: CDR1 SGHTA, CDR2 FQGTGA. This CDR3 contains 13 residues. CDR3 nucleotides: TGTGCCAGCAGCCCAGGACAGAGAGAGACCCAGTACTTC. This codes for CASSPGQRETQYF. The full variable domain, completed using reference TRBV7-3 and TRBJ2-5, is GAGVSQTPSNKVTEKGKYVELRCDPISGHTALYWYRQSLGQGPEFLIYFQGTGAADDSGLPNDRFFAVRPEGSVSTLKIQRTERGDSAVYLCASSPGQRETQYFGPGTRLLVL.

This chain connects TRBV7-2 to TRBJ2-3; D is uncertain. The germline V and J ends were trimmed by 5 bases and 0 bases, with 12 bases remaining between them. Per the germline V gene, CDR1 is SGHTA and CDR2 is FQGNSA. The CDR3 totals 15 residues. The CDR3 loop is CASSPYQASTDTQYF. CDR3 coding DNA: TGTGCCAGCAGCCCGTACCAGGCAAGCACAGATACGCAGTATTTT.

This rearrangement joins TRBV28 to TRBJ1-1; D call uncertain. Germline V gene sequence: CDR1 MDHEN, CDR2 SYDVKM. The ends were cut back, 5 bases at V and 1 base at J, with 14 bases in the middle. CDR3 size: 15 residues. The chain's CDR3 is CASSPPGWGNTEAFF. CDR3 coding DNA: TGTGCCAGCAGTCCCCCGGGGTGGGGGAACACTGAAGCTTTCTTT.

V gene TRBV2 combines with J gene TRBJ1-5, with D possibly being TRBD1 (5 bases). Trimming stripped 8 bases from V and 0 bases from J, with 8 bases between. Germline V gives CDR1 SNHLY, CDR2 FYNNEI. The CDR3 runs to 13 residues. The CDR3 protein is CASSRDSNQPQHF. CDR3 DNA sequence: TGTGCCAGCTCCAGGGATAGCAATCAGCCCCAGCATTTT.

CDR3 sequence reads: CASSWLEPYEQYF. The DNA for the CDR3 is TGTGCCAGCAGTTGGCTTGAACCCTACGAGCAGTACTTC. This sequence joins TRBV27 and TRBJ2-7; D is ambiguous. CDR1 is MNHEY and CDR2 is SMNVEV in the germline V gene (reference sequence). This CDR3 contains 13 residues. The ends were cut back, 4 bases at V and 2 bases at J, with 9 bases in the middle.

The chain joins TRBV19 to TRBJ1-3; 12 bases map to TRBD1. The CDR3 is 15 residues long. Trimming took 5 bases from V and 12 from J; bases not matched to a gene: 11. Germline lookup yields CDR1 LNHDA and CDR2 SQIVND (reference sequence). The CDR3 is CASSPRGTGGAGIYF. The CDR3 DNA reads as TGTGCCAGTAGTCCCCGAGGGACAGGGGGCGCCGGCATATATTTT.

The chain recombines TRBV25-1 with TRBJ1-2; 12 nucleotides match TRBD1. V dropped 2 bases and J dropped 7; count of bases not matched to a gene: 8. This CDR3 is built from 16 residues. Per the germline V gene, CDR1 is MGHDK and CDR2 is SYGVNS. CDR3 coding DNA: TGTGCCAGCAGTGAAGGGGGGACAGGGGGCCTAGGTGGCTACACCTTC. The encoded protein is CASSEGGTGGLGGYTF.